The sequence of this T cell receptor beta chain was determined in a study of T-cell memory formation after mild COVID-19. Looked up from germline, CDR1 is KGHSH and CDR2 is LQKENI. The CDR3 has 14 amino acids. V gave up 1 base and J gave up 0 bases, with 7 bases separating them. This clonotype has at least ten counts. One entry per CDR3 protein, called by TCRdb with MiXCR from the 5' RACE reads. The table records 11,000 to 15,000 distinct CDR3 sequences, approximately 20% of them present only once. This receptor was taken from an adult woman who had mild COVID-19 (a few samples of this study predate the infection). Cell type and time point are not known. J is TRBJ2-7 and V is TRBV18, with D maybe TRBD2 (5 bases). The sequenced sample was PBMCs or a T cell subset sorted from them (not recorded which). This CDR3 reads CASSPQEVSYEQYF. CDR3 sequence (DNA): TGTGCCAGCTCACCACAGGAGGTCTCCTACGAGCAGTACTTC.